These 26 T cell receptor beta chains share one sample of origin, sequenced in a study of T cell responses to AZD1222 COVID-19 vaccine. Measured with immunoSEQ multiplex PCR; TCRdb has only the in-frame clones, and not every one. The table records roughly 84,000 clones, approximately 90% of them present only once. Sequenced material: peripheral blood, taken on day 0 of AZD1222 vaccination. These TCRs come from an adult in good health.

The chain carries TRBV6-5 and TRBJ2-1; 7 bases align to TRBD2. In germline, CDR1 is MNHEY, CDR2 SVGAGI. This CDR3 has 13 amino acids. Trimming took 11 bases from V and 4 from J; bases not matched to a gene: 8. The CDR3 DNA follows: TGTGCCGGGCGGGAGTCTGGTTACAATGAGCAGTTCTTC. As protein: CAGRESGYNEQFF.

The rearrangement joins TRBV6-2 or TRBV6-3 to TRBJ2-1; 8 positions agree with TRBD2. Losses at the gene ends were 5 bases for V and 0 bases for J; bases not matched to a gene: 6. Germline V gene data show CDR1 as MNHEY and CDR2 as SVGEGT. This CDR3 comprises 16 residues. The CDR3 protein is CASSVRGRSSYNEQFF. CDR3 coding DNA: TGTGCCAGCAGTGTCCGCGGGAGGAGCTCCTACAATGAGCAGTTCTTC.

This clone was observed a single time. This chain uses TRBV2 with TRBJ1-3; D is unresolved. The germline CDR1 and CDR2 sequences are SNHLY and FYNNEI. CDR3 length: 13 amino acids. V was trimmed by 5 bases and J by 4 bases, leaving 9 bases between them. This chain's CDR3 is CASSHRSGNTIYF. CDR3 coding DNA: TGTGCCAGCAGTCACAGATCCGGAAACACCATATATTTT.

The genes are TRBV9 and TRBJ1-1; D gene ambiguous. The CDR3 is 13 residues long. V was clipped by 10 bases and J by 3 bases, with 16 bases between them. In germline, CDR1 is SGDLS, CDR2 YYNGEE. The CDR3 is CAGRRRVDTEAFF. For the CDR3, the DNA is TGTGCCGGGCGACGGAGGGTGGACACTGAAGCTTTCTTT.

This clone was detected once. V gene TRBV7-2 combines with J gene TRBJ2-5; D uncertain. The V gene's germline CDR1 is SGHTA and CDR2 FQGNSA. Trimming removed 3 bases from V and 2 bases from J, with 10 bases in between. The CDR3 loop spans 14 amino acids. The CDR3 DNA reads TGTGCCAGCAGCTTGAACGGCTATCAAGAGACCCAGTACTTC. It yields the protein CASSLNGYQETQYF.

This clone was observed a single time. The V gene is TRBV6-5, the J gene TRBJ2-7; unclear D gene. The CDR3 sequence is 14 residues long. Trimming took off 4 bases at V and 2 bases at J, with 12 bases between the two ends. Per the germline V gene, CDR1 is MNHEY and CDR2 is SVGAGI. The CDR3 here is CASSWSRSAYEQYF. The CDR3 DNA reads as TGTGCCAGCAGTTGGTCGCGGTCTGCCTACGAGCAGTACTTC.

In its sample, this clone was seen a few times. V is TRBV6-5 and J is TRBJ2-5; D remains unclear. Trimming cost V 8 bases and J 2 bases, with 12 bases left between them. Germline CDR1 MNHEY, CDR2 SVGAGI. CDR3 length: 13 amino acids. CDR3 in DNA: TGTGCCAGCGAGAGCAGTTTACAAGAGACCCAGTACTTC. It encodes CASESSLQETQYF.

V is TRBV19 and J is TRBJ1-1, with D hard to call. Germline lookup yields CDR1 LNHDA and CDR2 SQIVND (reference sequence). This CDR3 is 14 amino acids long. V lost 7 bases and J lost 0, with 12 bases in between. CDR3 residues: CASIRSSMNTEAFF. The CDR3 nucleotides are TGTGCCAGTATTAGGAGTTCCATGAACACTGAAGCTTTCTTT. Drawing the rest from reference TRBV19 and TRBJ1-1, the complete variable domain is DGGITQSPKYLFRKEGQNVTLSCEQNLNHDAMYWYRQDPGQGLRLIYYSQIVNDFQKGDIAEGYSVSREKKESFPLTVTSAQKNPTAFYLCASIRSSMNTEAFFGQGTRLTVV.

The chain carries TRBV13 and TRBJ2-1; 8 bases match TRBD2. Germline V gene data show CDR1 as PRHDT and CDR2 as FYEKMQ (reference sequence). CDR3 length equals 18 residues. The trim removed 5 bases at V and 0 bases at J, leaving 12 bases unmatched. CDR3 loop: CASSPRPGLDGSYNEQFF. The CDR3 DNA reads TGTGCCAGCAGCCCCAGGCCGGGACTAGATGGCTCCTACAATGAGCAGTTCTTC.

This clone was recorded a few times. The J gene is TRBJ2-1, the V gene TRBV6-4; 10 nucleotides match TRBD2. The V gene end was trimmed by 8 bases and the J gene end by 9 bases; junction bases not matched to a gene: 4. CDR1 is MRHNA, CDR2 SNTAGT, per germline. The CDR3 is 12 residues long. The CDR3 here is CASGIAGGEQFF. CDR3 coding DNA: TGTGCCAGCGGAATAGCGGGAGGTGAGCAGTTCTTC.

V is TRBV5-1 and J is TRBJ1-6, with unresolved D. Germline CDR1 reads SGHRS; CDR2 reads YFSETQ. The CDR3 sequence is 16 residues long. V was cut by 0 bases and J by 5 bases, with 12 bases left in between. CDR3 protein: CASSLGPSGDNSPLHF. The CDR3 nucleotides are TGCGCCAGCAGCTTGGGTCCCTCCGGGGATAATTCACCCCTCCACTTT.

DNA for the CDR3: TGTGCCAGCAGCTTCGCGACAGGCCTGTCACCCCTCCACTTT. It yields the protein CASSFATGLSPLHF. The genes are TRBV7-2 and TRBJ1-6; maybe TRBD1 (6 bases). V lost 3 bases and J lost 10, with 13 bases in between. Germline CDR1 reads SGHTA; CDR2 reads FQGNSA. The CDR3 is 14 amino acids. Drawing the rest from reference TRBV7-2 and TRBJ1-6, the complete variable domain is GAGVSQSPSNKVTEKGKDVELRCDPISGHTALYWYRQSLGQGLEFLIYFQGNSAPDKSGLPSDRFSAERTGGSVSTLTIQRTQQEDSAVYLCASSFATGLSPLHFGNGTRLTVT.

This rearrangement joins TRBV3-1 (or the pseudogene TRBV3-2) to TRBJ1-5; no clear D gene. V was shortened by 0 bases and J by 8 bases, with 8 bases between the two germline ends. The CDR3 extends over 13 amino acids. CDR1 is LGHDT, CDR2 YNNKEL, per germline (reference sequence). The CDR3 DNA reads TGTGCCAGCAGCCAAGAATCAGTGGAGCCCCAGCATTTT. It translates to CASSQESVEPQHF.

The genes are TRBV7-2 and TRBJ1-4, with D perhaps matching TRBD1 (5 bases). This CDR3 has 14 amino acids. Between the trimmed V and J ends, which lost 5 bases and 6 bases, there was a span of 13 bases. CDR1 is SGHTA, CDR2 FQGNSA, per germline. CDR3 sequence (DNA): TGTGCCAGCAGCCCGACAGCCGCCTATGAAAAACTGTTTTTT. It codes for CASSPTAAYEKLFF.

This rearrangement joins TRBV6-1 to TRBJ2-1; 8 bases agree with TRBD2. Germline V gene sequence: CDR1 MNHNS, CDR2 SASEGT. The CDR3 contains 16 residues. V gave up 2 bases and J gave up 8 bases; unmatched junction bases: 11. The CDR3 coding sequence is TGTGCCAGCAGTGAAAGTAGCGGGACCTTGCGCGATGAGCAGTTCTTC. Translated, it gives CASSESSGTLRDEQFF.

The V and J genes are TRBV6-1 and TRBJ1-5; TRBD1 might be the D (6 bases). From germline, CDR1 is MNHNS and CDR2 SASEGT. The CDR3 runs to 15 residues. V was shortened by 0 bases and J by 1 base, with 7 bases between the two germline ends. The CDR3 nucleotides read TGTGCCAGCAGTGAAGCGGGGACAAGCAATCAGCCCCAGCATTTT. This gives the protein CASSEAGTSNQPQHF.

V is TRBV10-3 and J is TRBJ1-1, with D uncertain. In germline, CDR1 is ENHRY, CDR2 SYGVKD. The CDR3 has 13 residues. Trimming pared 7 bases from V and 0 bases from J, leaving 9 bases between. CDR3 sequence reads: CAITRTVNTEAFF. In DNA form, the CDR3 reads TGTGCCATCACAAGGACGGTGAACACTGAAGCTTTCTTT.

The rearrangement links TRBV29-1 to TRBJ1-1, with 7 positions matching TRBD1. With 6 bases clipped from V and 2 bases from J, the junction kept 9 bases outside the gene matches. Looked up from germline, CDR1 is SQVTM and CDR2 is ANQGSEA. The CDR3 extends over 14 amino acids. The CDR3 DNA follows: TGCAGCGTGTTACCGGGACAGCAAAACACTGAAGCTTTCTTT. Protein: CSVLPGQQNTEAFF.

A few counts support this clone. The V gene is TRBV6-5, the J gene TRBJ1-1; D gene ambiguous. V gave up 6 bases and J gave up 7 bases, with 9 bases separating them. This CDR3 spans 11 amino acids. The germline V gene has CDR1 MNHEY and CDR2 SVGAGI. CDR3 loop: CASRADFEAFF. The CDR3 DNA follows: TGTGCCAGCAGGGCCGACTTTGAAGCTTTCTTT.

The V gene is TRBV5-1, the J gene TRBJ2-2; perhaps TRBD2 as D (5 bases). The germline V and J ends were trimmed by 6 bases and 1 base, with 16 bases remaining between them. In germline, CDR1 is SGHRS, CDR2 YFSETQ. The CDR3 has 16 amino acids. This CDR3 is CASNPLAPQNTGELFF. DNA of the CDR3: TGCGCCAGCAACCCTTTAGCGCCTCAGAACACCGGGGAGCTGTTTTTT.

The chain combines TRBV7-8 with TRBJ1-1; TRBD1 is a possible D gene (6 bases). Trimming removed 5 bases at V and 2 bases at J, with 18 bases between. Germline CDR1 reads SGHVS; CDR2 reads FQNEAQ. The CDR3 contains 16 residues. Written as DNA, the CDR3 is TGTGCCAGCAGCCTCGCGGGGGCAGATCACAACACTGAAGCTTTCTTT. Amino acid sequence: CASSLAGADHNTEAFF.

This clone appeared once. The J gene is TRBJ1-1, the V gene TRBV3-1 (or the pseudogene TRBV3-2); no clear D. The V and J ends lost 3 bases and 1 base respectively, with 12 bases between them. Germline CDR1 LGHDT, CDR2 YNNKEL (reference sequence). This CDR3 is 15 amino acids long. CDR3 DNA: TGTGCCAGCAGCCAGTACGTCGGTCCGAACACTGAAGCTTTCTTT. Encoded protein: CASSQYVGPNTEAFF.

J is TRBJ2-1 and V is TRBV6-5, with 13 bases that match TRBD2. The CDR3 runs to 15 residues. The ends lost 5 bases at V and 7 bases at J; junction bases unmatched: 5. CDR1 and CDR2 from the germline V gene are MNHEY and SVGAGI. This CDR3 is CASSQGLAGLNEQFF. In DNA, the CDR3 is TGTGCCAGCAGTCAGGGACTAGCGGGGCTGAATGAGCAGTTCTTC.

A few counts support this clone. V is TRBV2 and J is TRBJ2-7; 7 bases are a match to TRBD2. V lost 8 bases, J lost 7 bases, and 17 bases stayed unmatched. Looked up from germline, CDR1 is SNHLY and CDR2 is FYNNEI. CDR3 length: 15 residues. The CDR3 DNA reads TGTGCCAGCCTGATGGCGGGCGGGAGTACGAGAGAGCAGTACTTC. This encodes CASLMAGGSTREQYF. The full variable domain, in which reference TRBV2 and TRBJ2-7 provide the parts outside the CDR3, is EPEVTQTPSHQVTQMGQEVILRCVPISNHLYFYWYRQILGQKVEFLVSFYNNEISEKSEIFDDQFSVERPDGSNFTLKIRSTKLEDSAMYFCASLMAGGSTREQYFGPGTRLTVT.

The CDR3 DNA follows: TGTGCCAGCAGCGTAGCAGGGACCGGGACAACCAACACTGAAGCTTTCTTT. This gives the protein CASSVAGTGTTNTEAFF. J is TRBJ1-1 and V is TRBV9; D possibly corresponds to TRBD1 (6 bases). The germline V and J ends were trimmed by 0 bases and 2 bases, with 17 bases remaining between them. This CDR3 contains 17 residues. Germline CDR1 reads SGDLS; CDR2 reads YYNGEE. The full variable domain, completed using reference TRBV9 and TRBJ1-1, is DSGVTQTPKHLITATGQRVTLRCSPRSGDLSVYWYQQSLDQGLQFLIQYYNGEERAKGNILERFSAQQFPDLHSELNLSSLELGDSALYFCASSVAGTGTTNTEAFFGQGTRLTVV.

The chain has TRBV6-2 or TRBV6-3 and TRBJ2-2; D may be TRBD2 (6 bases). The V end lost 5 bases, the J end lost 6 bases, and 16 bases lay between the germline ends. The CDR3 length is 15 residues. Per germline, CDR1 MNHEY and CDR2 SVGEGT. The CDR3 region is CASSRRDWHSGELFF. In DNA form, the CDR3 reads TGTGCCAGCAGTCGCCGGGACTGGCACTCCGGGGAGCTGTTTTTT.